These 8 T cell receptor beta chains were sequenced from one sample in a study of T-cell reconstitution after alpha-beta-depleted transplantation in children. The library targeted TCRbeta and was prepared with unique molecular identifiers. Using its own MiXCR run on the PCR reads, TCRdb lists one record per CDR3 protein. The profile shows fewer than 400,000 distinct CDR3 sequences, about a fifth of them singletons. The sequences come from PBMCs from the stem cell graft donor, collected from the stem cell graft. These receptors were taken from a human donor who donated a stem cell graft to a child with acute myeloid leukemia.

CDR3 in amino acids: CASSPTGVVTQYF. For the CDR3, the DNA is TGTGCCAGCTCACCGACAGGGGTGGTGACCCAGTACTTC. This chain connects TRBV18 to TRBJ2-5, with 8 bases identical to TRBD1. This CDR3 has 13 residues. CDR1 is KGHSH and CDR2 is LQKENI in the germline V gene. Unmatched junction bases numbered 4, after V lost 3 bases and J lost 7 bases.

As concerns this clonotype: Relative to the germline gene, one junction end is altered; a read error may explain this. The chain combines TRBV24-1 with TRBJ2-1, with D perhaps being TRBD1 or TRBD2 (5 bases each). This CDR3 is built from 14 residues. Germline assignment: CDR1 KGHDR and CDR2 SFDVKD. CDR3 protein: CAPRAARGYNEQFF. Here the CDR3 DNA reads TGTGCCCCCAGGGCTGCTCGGGGCTACAATGAGCAGTTCTTC.

The gene calls are TRBV18 and TRBJ2-7, with 8 bases aligning to TRBD1. V gave up 5 bases and J gave up 0 bases; unmatched junction bases: 3. Germline V lookup: CDR1 KGHSH, CDR2 LQKENI. This CDR3 is built from 14 residues. CDR3 coding DNA: TGTGCCAGCTCATCTGACAGGGGCTCCTACGAGCAGTACTTC. As protein: CASSSDRGSYEQYF.

The genes are TRBV7-2 and TRBJ2-5, with a tentative D call TRBD2 (6 bases). CDR3 size: 14 residues. The germline V gene has CDR1 SGHTA and CDR2 FQGNSA. Between the trimmed V and J ends, which lost 3 bases and 3 bases, there was a span of 11 bases. CDR3 residues: CASSFPPGEETQYF. CDR3 DNA sequence: TGTGCCAGCAGCTTTCCTCCGGGAGAAGAGACCCAGTACTTC.

Only a few counts were recorded for this clonotype. V and J are TRBV4-1 and TRBJ1-5, with D perhaps matching TRBD1 (6 bases). The CDR3 runs to 17 residues. Trimming took off 0 bases at V and 5 bases at J, with 17 bases between the two ends. In germline, CDR1 is MGHRA, CDR2 YSYEKL. CDR3 loop: CASSQDSTGKGYQPQHF. The CDR3 region has the DNA TGCGCCAGCAGCCAAGATAGTACAGGGAAGGGGTATCAGCCCCAGCATTTT.

This clonotype was counted only a few times. The J gene is TRBJ2-3, the V gene TRBV11-2; 8 bases map to TRBD2. There are 14 residues in the CDR3. V lost 1 base to trimming and J lost 4 bases; unmatched junction nucleotides: 1. Looked up from germline, CDR1 is SGHAT and CDR2 is FQNNGV. DNA for the CDR3: TGTGCCAGCAGCTTAGCGGGACTAGCAGATACGCAGTATTTT. This translates into CASSLAGLADTQYF.

This clonotype was recorded many times. The chain is built from TRBV29-1 and TRBJ2-7; D possibly corresponds to TRBD2 (6 bases). This CDR3 region has 14 residues. The germline V gene encodes CDR1 SQVTM and CDR2 ANQGSEA. Trimming cost V 4 bases and J 0 bases, with 13 bases left between them. The CDR3 DNA reads as TGCAGCGTTGGCGGGGCCCTAAACTCCTACGAGCAGTACTTC. Translated: CSVGGALNSYEQYF.

This clonotype was observed many times. The chain links TRBV29-1 to TRBJ1-1; D might be TRBD1 (5 bases). The V end was cut by 7 bases, the J end by 1 base, with 10 bases between. Germline V gene sequence: CDR1 SQVTM, CDR2 ANQGSEA. The CDR3 sequence is 12 residues long. CDR3 sequence reads: CSGIQGNTEAFF. For the CDR3, the DNA is TGCAGCGGAATTCAGGGGAACACTGAAGCTTTCTTT.